Listed below are T cell receptor beta chains from one sample, sequenced in a study of blood T cell repertoires in COVID-19. The repertoire was sequenced with immunoSEQ multiplex PCR; TCRdb's copy has only in-frame clones and lacks some. The sample contains about 220,000 clones, under 90% of which appear only once. The sequencing input was peripheral blood. Receptors were obtained from a woman older than 75 with acute or convalescent COVID-19. The CDR3 runs from the conserved cysteine through the conserved F or W. Fields, in order: D gene, CDR3 length, clone size, J gene, V gene, CDR3 DNA, CDR3 protein. The D gene is left open where the match is weak. Size values are once, few and many counts, or a class for expanded clones, and some rows have none.

.,13,few,TRBJ1-3,TRBV12-3/TRBV12-4,TGTGCCAGCAGTCTGGCACAGGGAAACACCATATATTTT,CASSLAQGNTIYF
TRBD2,16,.,TRBJ2-3,TRBV9,TGTGCCAGCAGCCCGCGGGGAACGGCTAGCGGGGACACGCAGTATTTT,CASSPRGTASGDTQYF
.,10,.,TRBJ2-5,TRBV28,TGTGCCACCGAGCAAGAGACCCAGTACTTC,CATEQETQYF
.,14,.,TRBJ2-7,TRBV18,TGTGCCAGCTCACCGAGGGCGGCCTCCTACGAGCAGTACTTC,CASSPRAASYEQYF
.,13,.,TRBJ2-7,TRBV5-1,TGCGCCAGCAGCTTGGAGCGGAACTACGAGCAGTACTTC,CASSLERNYEQYF
TRBD1,13,.,TRBJ1-5,TRBV6-5,TGTGCCAGCAGCCCAGGGGGAAATCAGCCCCAGCATTTT,CASSPGGNQPQHF
.,14,.,TRBJ1-5,TRBV30,TGTGCCTGGAGTGTACTGGTAGAACTTCAGCCCCAGCATTTT,CAWSVLVELQPQHF
.,12,.,TRBJ1-2,TRBV27,TGTGCCAGCCGACAGGCTAACTATGGCTACACCTTC,CASRQANYGYTF
.,14,.,TRBJ1-5,TRBV10-1,TGCGCCAGCAACTGGACAGTTGGCAATCAGCCCCAGCATTTT,CASNWTVGNQPQHF
.,13,once,TRBJ1-2,TRBV19,TGTGCCAGTAGTCGAGGTGTCGGCTATGGCTACACCTTC,CASSRGVGYGYTF
TRBD1,15,.,TRBJ2-5,TRBV7-2,TGTGCCAGCAGCCGCCGACAGGGGAAGGGAGAGACCCAGTACTTC,CASSRRQGKGETQYF
.,16,once,TRBJ1-3,TRBV6-6,TGTGCCAGCAGCCTAGGGGCGCCGGGCTCTGGAAACACCATATATTTT,CASSLGAPGSGNTIYF
TRBD1,16,.,TRBJ1-5,TRBV28,TGTGCCAGCAGTTTACTCGGACAGGGGGCTAGGCAGCCCCAGCATTTT,CASSLLGQGARQPQHF
.,15,.,TRBJ1-1,TRBV9,.,CASSVFWRSDTEAFF
TRBD2,16,.,TRBJ2-7,TRBV5-1,TGCGCCAGCAGCTTGCTAGCGGGGGGGCAAAACTACGAGCAGTACTTC,CASSLLAGGQNYEQYF
.,15,.,TRBJ2-5,TRBV6-5,TGTGCCAGCAGTTACCGCCCGGCGCTGCGGGAGACCCAGTACTTC,CASSYRPALRETQYF
TRBD2,14,.,TRBJ2-1,TRBV11-2,TGTGCCAGCAGCGGCGGGGGGCTGAGGAATGAGCAGTTCTTC,CASSGGGLRNEQFF
.,16,.,TRBJ1-1,TRBV4-1,TGCGCCAGCAGCCAATTATTAAGGGGTCGGAACACTGAAGCTTTCTTT,CASSQLLRGRNTEAFF
TRBD1,15,.,TRBJ1-2,TRBV6-5,TGTGCCAGCAGTCCCGACAGGGGGCTCGTCTATGGCTACACCTTC,CASSPDRGLVYGYTF
TRBD1,16,.,TRBJ2-5,TRBV7-6,TGTGCCAGCAGTCCAGGGACAGGGGGCGGAGTGGAGACCCAGTACTTC,CASSPGTGGGVETQYF
TRBD1,17,.,TRBJ1-1,TRBV27,TGTGCCAGCAGCCCCCTCTCCGGGACAGTTCTTTTAGCTGAAGCTTTCTTT,CASSPLSGTVLLAEAFF
TRBD1,17,.,TRBJ1-2,TRBV11-3,TGTGCCAGCAGCTTAGACGTTGGCAGGGGGACTCTTTATGGCTACACCTTC,CASSLDVGRGTLYGYTF
TRBD2,15,.,TRBJ2-1,TRBV7-9,TGTGCCAGCAGCTTACGGAGCGGGGGGTACAATGAGCAGTTCTTC,CASSLRSGGYNEQFF
TRBD1,14,.,TRBJ1-4,TRBV10-3,TGTGCCATCAGTGGGGGACAGGGGTTTGAAAAACTGTTTTTT,CAISGGQGFEKLFF
TRBD2,16,once,TRBJ2-4,TRBV4-1,TGCGCCAGCAGCCAAGGCAGTAGCGGGGGGGAAGACATTCAGTACTTC,CASSQGSSGGEDIQYF
.,13,.,TRBJ1-5,TRBV29-1,TGCAGCGTTGACCCCGGGGGAAATCAGCCCCAGCATTTT,CSVDPGGNQPQHF
.,15,.,TRBJ2-3,TRBV19,TGTGCCAGTAGTACGGACAGAGATAGCACAGATACGCAGTATTTT,CASSTDRDSTDTQYF
TRBD1,16,.,TRBJ1-2,TRBV24-1,TGTGCCACCAGTGATTCCGGGACAGGGGAACCCTATGGCTACACCTTC,CATSDSGTGEPYGYTF
.,15,.,TRBJ1-3,TRBV6-5,TGTGCCAGCAGTCTTACACAGGGCCCTGGAAACACCATATATTTT,CASSLTQGPGNTIYF
.,12,.,TRBJ1-2,TRBV19,TGTGCCAGTAGTACACAGGGCGATGGCTACACCTTC,CASSTQGDGYTF
.,15,.,TRBJ1-4,TRBV3-1/TRBV3-2,TGTGCCAGCAGCCTTTTTTCGGGGGGCAATGAAAAACTGTTTTTT,CASSLFSGGNEKLFF
TRBD2,15,.,TRBJ2-3,TRBV6-1,TGTGCCAGCAGTGACCAGCGGGGAACCACAGATACGCAGTATTTT,CASSDQRGTTDTQYF
.,16,.,TRBJ2-3,TRBV27,TGTGCCAGCAGCAAGGGCACCGGCAGGGGACCAGATACGCAGTATTTT,CASSKGTGRGPDTQYF
.,14,few,TRBJ1-2,TRBV7-2,TGTGCCAGCAGCTTATTGCCAGGGGAGAATGGCTACACCTTC,CASSLLPGENGYTF
.,13,.,TRBJ2-5,TRBV4-2,TGTGCCAGCAGCCAAGAGAGAACAGAGACCCAGTACTTC,CASSQERTETQYF
.,14,.,TRBJ1-2,TRBV19,TGTGCCAGTAGAAGCTCCTCTCTCCCATATGGCTACACCTTC,CASRSSSLPYGYTF
.,13,.,TRBJ2-1,TRBV3-1/TRBV3-2,TGTGCCAGCAGCCACGCGGGTGGGAATGAGCAGTTCTTC,CASSHAGGNEQFF
.,15,.,TRBJ1-4,TRBV5-1,TGCGCCAGCAGCTTTTCCAGGGGCACTAATGAAAAACTGTTTTTT,CASSFSRGTNEKLFF
TRBD1,13,.,TRBJ1-1,TRBV6-5,TGTGCCAGCACCGGGACAGAGAGGGCTGAAGCTTTCTTT,CASTGTERAEAFF
.,14,.,TRBJ1-6,TRBV19,TGTGCCAGTAGTGACCTTAACAGAGATTCACCCCTCCACTTT,CASSDLNRDSPLHF
TRBD1,17,.,TRBJ2-1,TRBV5-4,TGTGCCAGCAGCTTTACCGGGACAGGGCATCCCTACAATGAGCAGTTCTTC,CASSFTGTGHPYNEQFF
.,12,.,TRBJ2-7,TRBV19,TGTGCCAGTAGCCAGAAGACGGGAGAGCAGTACTTC,CASSQKTGEQYF
TRBD2,15,once,TRBJ2-7,TRBV29-1,TGCAGCGCTCTCAAACTAGCGGGGACGACCTACGAGCAGTACTTC,CSALKLAGTTYEQYF
TRBD2,14,.,TRBJ2-5,TRBV7-2,TGTGCCAGCAGCACTACCCGCGGCGGGGGGACCCAGTACTTC,CASSTTRGGGTQYF